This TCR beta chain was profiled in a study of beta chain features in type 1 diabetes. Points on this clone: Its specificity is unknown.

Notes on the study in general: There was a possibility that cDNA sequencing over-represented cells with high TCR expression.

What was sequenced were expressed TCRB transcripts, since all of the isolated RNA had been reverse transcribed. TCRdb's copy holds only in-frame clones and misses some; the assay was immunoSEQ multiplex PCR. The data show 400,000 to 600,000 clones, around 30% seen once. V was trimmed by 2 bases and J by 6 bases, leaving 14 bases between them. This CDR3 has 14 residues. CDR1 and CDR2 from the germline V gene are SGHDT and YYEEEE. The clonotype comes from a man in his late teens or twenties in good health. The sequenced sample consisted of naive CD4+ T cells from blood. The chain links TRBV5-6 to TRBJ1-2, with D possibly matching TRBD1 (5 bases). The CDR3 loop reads CASSLRRREDGYTF. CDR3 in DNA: TGTGCCAGCAGCTTACGGCGCAGGGAAGATGGCTACACCTTC. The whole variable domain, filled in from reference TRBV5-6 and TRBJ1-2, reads DAGVTQSPTHLIKTRGQQVTLRCSPKSGHDTVSWYQQALGQGPQFIFQYYEEEERQRGNFPDRFSGHQFPNYSSELNVNALLLGDSALYLCASSLRRREDGYTFGSGTRLTVV.